A selection of T cell receptor beta chains follows, all from one sample in a study of OX40 agonist ivuxolimab in advanced cancers. Data came from immunoSEQ multiplex PCR; TCRdb stores just in-frame clones and leaves some out. Among 20,000 to 30,000 clones listed, over 70% were seen once. Sequences were derived from CD4+ or CD8+ T cells sorted from blood, sampled in a trial of the OX40 agonist ivuxolimab. The receptors here all came from an adult with an advanced solid tumor such as melanoma, head and neck, liver or kidney cancer. The CDR3 runs from the conserved cysteine through the conserved F or W. The D gene is left open where the match is weak. Some rows have no size entry. The others give once, few or many, or a class for an expanded clone.

d_call	clone_size	j_call	v_call	cdr3_aa	cdr3_nt
.	.	TRBJ2-1	TRBV29-1	CSGGPYNEQFF	TGCAGCGGAGGGCCCTACAATGAGCAGTTCTTC
TRBD1	.	TRBJ2-2	TRBV27	CATSDRDSGELFF	TGTGCCACCTCCGACCGGGACAGCGGGGAGCTGTTTTTT
TRBD1	.	TRBJ1-1	TRBV29-1	CSVFGQGIGTEAFF	TGCAGCGTTTTTGGACAGGGTATAGGCACTGAAGCTTTCTTT
.	once	TRBJ2-1	TRBV11-2	CASSLSLENEQFF	TGTGCCAGCAGCCTTAGTCTTGAAAATGAGCAGTTCTTC
TRBD2	.	TRBJ2-5	TRBV29-1	CSATSGTLETQYF	TGCAGCGCCACTAGCGGGACTCTGGAGACCCAGTACTTC
TRBD1	medium-sized	TRBJ2-1	TRBV18	CASSPPGTETLFEQFF	TGTGCCAGCTCTCCTCCTGGGACAGAAACTCTTTTTGAGCAGTTCTTC
TRBD1	.	TRBJ2-5	TRBV5-7	CASSPGTGGVETQYF	TGTGCCAGCAGCCCCGGGACAGGCGGTGTGGAGACCCAGTACTTC
TRBD1	.	TRBJ1-5	TRBV6-5	CASSEQGRQPQHF	TGTGCCAGCAGCGAACAGGGGCGGCAGCCCCAGCATTTT
.	.	TRBJ1-3	TRBV5-8	CASSSGTAGNTIYF	TGTGCCAGCAGCTCGGGAACGGCTGGAAACACCATATATTTT
TRBD1	.	TRBJ2-7	TRBV2	CASSRDRGGEQYF	TGTGCCAGCAGTAGGGACAGGGGTGGCGAGCAGTACTTC
TRBD1	.	TRBJ1-3	TRBV6-5	CASSQRTGDGNTIYF	TGTGCCAGCAGTCAAAGGACAGGGGACGGAAACACCATATATTTT
.	.	TRBJ2-7	TRBV5-5	CASSGAGQTYSYEQYF	TGTGCCAGCAGCGGCGCGGGACAGACCTACTCCTACGAGCAGTACTTC
TRBD2	.	TRBJ2-2	TRBV18	CASSDIAGGGTGELFF	TGTGCCAGCTCAGACATAGCGGGAGGCGGCACCGGGGAGCTGTTTTTT
.	.	TRBJ2-5	TRBV18	CASSPQPQETQYF	TGTGCCAGCTCACCACAGCCTCAAGAGACCCAGTACTTC
.	.	TRBJ2-6	TRBV5-6	CASSPELFYESSGANVLTF	TGTGCCAGCAGCCCGGAGTTATTCTATGAAAGCTCTGGGGCCAACGTCCTGACTTTC
.	.	TRBJ1-2	TRBV5-5	CASSLGLSNYGYTF	TGTGCCAGCAGCCTCGGGCTTTCTAACTATGGCTACACCTTC
TRBD2	.	TRBJ2-7	TRBV7-9	CASSLGLAGAEEQYF	TGTGCCAGCAGCTTAGGGCTAGCGGGGGCGGAGGAGCAGTACTTC
.	few	TRBJ2-3	TRBV18	CASSPPSTDLAEYF	TGTGCCAGCTCACCACCGAGTACCGACCTCGCCGAGTATTTT
.	.	TRBJ1-1	TRBV19	CASSMGLNTEAFF	TGTGCCAGTAGTATGGGGTTGAACACTGAAGCTTTCTTT
.	.	TRBJ1-5	TRBV11-2	CASSLGSSGPPGSQPQHF	TGTGCCAGCAGCTTAGGTTCTTCGGGACCCCCGGGGAGTCAGCCCCAGCATTTT
.	.	TRBJ2-2	TRBV2	CASAAGPANTGELFF	TGTGCCAGCGCTGCTGGACCAGCGAACACCGGGGAGCTGTTTTTT
TRBD1	.	TRBJ1-5	TRBV2	CAIGQGGQPQHF	TGTGCCATAGGACAGGGAGGTCAGCCCCAGCATTTT
.	.	TRBJ1-2	TRBV5-4	CASSPGDGYTF	TGTGCCAGCAGCCCTGGTGATGGCTACACCTTC
.	.	TRBJ2-7	TRBV5-4	CASSVTASSSYEQYF	TGTGCCAGCAGCGTGACTGCGTCCAGCTCCTACGAGCAGTACTTC
TRBD1	.	TRBJ2-1	TRBV11-1	CASSSSRDRVSYNEQFF	TGTGCCAGCAGCTCTAGCAGGGACAGGGTGTCCTACAATGAGCAGTTCTTC
.	.	TRBJ2-3	TRBV2	CASSATFNIRDTQYF	TGTGCCAGCAGCGCTACATTCAACATCAGAGATACGCAGTATTTT
TRBD2	.	TRBJ2-1	TRBV4-2	CASSQLTSGTYNEQFF	TGTGCCAGCAGCCAATTAACAAGCGGGACCTACAATGAGCAGTTCTTC